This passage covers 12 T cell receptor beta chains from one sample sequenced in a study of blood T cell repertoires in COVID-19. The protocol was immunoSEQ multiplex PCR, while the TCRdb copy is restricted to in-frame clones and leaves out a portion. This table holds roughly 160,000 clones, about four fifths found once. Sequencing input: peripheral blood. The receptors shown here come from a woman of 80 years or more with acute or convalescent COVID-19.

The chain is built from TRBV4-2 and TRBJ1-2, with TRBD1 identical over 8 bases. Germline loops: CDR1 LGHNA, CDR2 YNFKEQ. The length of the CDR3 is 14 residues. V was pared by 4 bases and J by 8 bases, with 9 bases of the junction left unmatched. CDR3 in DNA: TGTGCCAGCAGCCCTCCGGGACAGGCGCGGGGCTACACCTTC. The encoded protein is CASSPPGQARGYTF.

CDR3 in amino acids: CSVGLIAGGPGEQYF. CDR3 coding DNA: TGCAGCGTTGGTTTGATAGCGGGAGGGCCAGGGGAGCAGTACTTC. The gene calls are TRBV29-1 and TRBJ2-7; the match to TRBD2 covers 11 bases. Germline V gives CDR1 SQVTM, CDR2 ANQGSEA. The CDR3 is 15 amino acids. The junction had 12 bases not matched to a gene; V was cut back by 4 bases and J by 7 bases.

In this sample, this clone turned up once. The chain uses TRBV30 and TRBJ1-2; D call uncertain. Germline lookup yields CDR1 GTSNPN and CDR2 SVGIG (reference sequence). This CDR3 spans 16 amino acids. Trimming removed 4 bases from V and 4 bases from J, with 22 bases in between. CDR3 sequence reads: CAWMREGGWSSYGYTF. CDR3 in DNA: TGTGCCTGGATGAGGGAAGGCGGGTGGAGTAGCTATGGCTACACCTTC.

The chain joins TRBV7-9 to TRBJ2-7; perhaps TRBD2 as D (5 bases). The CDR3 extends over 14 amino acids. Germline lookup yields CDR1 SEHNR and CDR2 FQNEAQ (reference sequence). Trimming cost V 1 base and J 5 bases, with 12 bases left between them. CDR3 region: CASSLDLLRDEQYF. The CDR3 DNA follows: TGTGCCAGCAGCTTAGATTTACTGCGGGACGAGCAGTACTTC.

The CDR3 region is CASSDRGINEQFF. The CDR3 DNA follows: TGTGCCAGCAGCGACAGGGGGATCAATGAGCAGTTCTTC. V gene TRBV27 combines with J gene TRBJ2-1; 9 bases match TRBD1. The CDR3 runs to 13 residues. Looked up from germline, CDR1 is MNHEY and CDR2 is SMNVEV (reference sequence). J lost 6 bases, V lost 6 bases, and 3 bases had no gene match.

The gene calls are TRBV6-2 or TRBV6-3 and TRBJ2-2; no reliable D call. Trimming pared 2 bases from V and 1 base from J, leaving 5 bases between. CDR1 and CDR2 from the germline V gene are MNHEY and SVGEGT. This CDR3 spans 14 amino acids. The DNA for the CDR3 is TGTGCCAGCAGTTACGGCCTGAACACCGGGGAGCTGTTTTTT. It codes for CASSYGLNTGELFF.

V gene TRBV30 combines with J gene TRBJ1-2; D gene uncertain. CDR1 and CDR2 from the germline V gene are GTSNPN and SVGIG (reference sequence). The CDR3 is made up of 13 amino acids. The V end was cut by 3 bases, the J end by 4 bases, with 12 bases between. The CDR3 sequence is CAWRRRGSYGYTF. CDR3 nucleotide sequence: TGTGCCTGGAGGAGGAGAGGAAGCTATGGCTACACCTTC.

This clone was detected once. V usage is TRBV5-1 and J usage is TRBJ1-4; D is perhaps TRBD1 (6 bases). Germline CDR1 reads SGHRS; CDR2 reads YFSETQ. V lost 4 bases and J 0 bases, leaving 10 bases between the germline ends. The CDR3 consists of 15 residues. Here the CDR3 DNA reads TGCGCCAGCAGCCGACAGGCGGCAACTAATGAAAAACTGTTTTTT. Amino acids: CASSRQAATNEKLFF.

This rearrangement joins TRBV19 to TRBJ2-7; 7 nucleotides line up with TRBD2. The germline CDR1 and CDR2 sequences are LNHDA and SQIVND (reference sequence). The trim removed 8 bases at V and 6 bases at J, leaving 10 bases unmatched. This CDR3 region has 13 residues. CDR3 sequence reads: CASRGAGVREQYF. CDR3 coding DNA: TGTGCCAGTCGTGGGGCGGGAGTACGCGAGCAGTACTTC.

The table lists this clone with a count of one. CDR3 coding DNA: TGTGCCAGTAGTGACCCGCTAGCGGGGGGCTTTAATACGCAGTATTTT. Its translation is CASSDPLAGGFNTQYF. The chain combines TRBV19 with TRBJ2-3; 11 bases align to TRBD2. Per germline, CDR1 LNHDA and CDR2 SQIVND (reference sequence). This CDR3 has 16 amino acids. V lost 5 bases and J lost 7; bases outside the gene matches: 11.

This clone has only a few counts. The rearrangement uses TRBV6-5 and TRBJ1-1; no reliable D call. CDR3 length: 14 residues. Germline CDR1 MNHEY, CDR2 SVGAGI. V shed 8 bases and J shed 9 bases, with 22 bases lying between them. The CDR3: CASGGVPVGEKAFF. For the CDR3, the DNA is TGTGCCAGCGGCGGGGTCCCAGTCGGGGAAAAAGCTTTCTTT.

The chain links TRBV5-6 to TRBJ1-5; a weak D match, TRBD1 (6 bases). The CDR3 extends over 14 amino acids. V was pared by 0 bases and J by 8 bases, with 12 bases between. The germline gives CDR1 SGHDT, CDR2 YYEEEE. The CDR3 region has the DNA TGTGCCAGCAGCTTGGGGGGACGGACAGAGCCCCAGCATTTT. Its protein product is CASSLGGRTEPQHF.